These 7 T cell receptor beta chains share one sample of origin, sequenced in a study of blood T cell repertoires in COVID-19. TCRdb's copy holds only in-frame clones and misses some; the assay was immunoSEQ multiplex PCR. The repertoire has tens of thousands of clones, roughly 90% of them found once; the top ten carry roughly an eighth. Sequencing input: peripheral blood. The receptors come from a human donor with active COVID-19. The donor label of this sample is uncertain.

The chain is built from TRBV7-2 and TRBJ1-6, with 9 bases identical to TRBD1. The CDR3 is 15 amino acids. Trimming took 2 bases from V and 7 from J; bases not matched to a gene: 3. CDR1 and CDR2 (germline): SGHTA, FQGNSA. DNA of the CDR3: TGTGCCAGCAGCTTACTAGGACAGGGGAATTCACCCCTCCACTTT. Protein product: CASSLLGQGNSPLHF.

V gene TRBV6-5 combines with J gene TRBJ1-2, with no clear D. This CDR3 comprises 16 residues. The ends were cut back, 0 bases at V and 4 bases at J, with 15 bases in the middle. The germline V gene encodes CDR1 MNHEY and CDR2 SVGAGI. The CDR3 reads CASSYSFGGALYGYTF. CDR3 nucleotide sequence: TGTGCCAGCAGTTACTCCTTCGGCGGAGCCCTCTATGGCTACACCTTC.

The chain recombines TRBV19 with TRBJ1-3; D is perhaps TRBD1 (6 bases). Germline assignment: CDR1 LNHDA and CDR2 SQIVND (reference sequence). The CDR3 totals 15 residues. V was trimmed by 4 bases and J by 1 base, leaving 11 bases between them. In DNA form, the CDR3 reads TGTGCCAGTAGTAGTACAGGGATATCTGGAAACACCATATATTTT. As protein: CASSSTGISGNTIYF.

This rearrangement joins TRBV19 to TRBJ2-2, with 7 bases aligning to TRBD1. V gave up 4 bases and J gave up 3 bases; unmatched junction bases: 8. The germline CDR1 and CDR2 sequences are LNHDA and SQIVND (reference sequence). The CDR3 length is 16 residues. The CDR3, as DNA: TGTGCCAGTAGTAACCTAGGACAGGCGCACACCGGGGAGCTGTTTTTT. Residues: CASSNLGQAHTGELFF. The full variable domain, its missing parts supplied by reference TRBV19 and TRBJ2-2, is DGGITQSPKYLFRKEGQNVTLSCEQNLNHDAMYWYRQDPGQGLRLIYYSQIVNDFQKGDIAEGYSVSREKKESFPLTVTSAQKNPTAFYLCASSNLGQAHTGELFFGEGSRLTVL.

The chain uses TRBV10-3 and TRBJ2-3, with TRBD1 as a possible D gene (6 bases). Trimming cost V 4 bases and J 6 bases, with 11 bases left between them. There are 13 residues in the CDR3. Germline V gives CDR1 ENHRY, CDR2 SYGVKD. This chain's CDR3 is CAISVYQGDTQYF. CDR3 DNA sequence: TGTGCCATCAGTGTGTATCAGGGGGATACGCAGTATTTT.

The V gene is TRBV6-5, the J gene TRBJ1-4; 10 bases are a match to TRBD1. CDR1 is MNHEY, CDR2 SVGAGI, per germline. Trimming at V came to 4 bases and at J to 10 bases, leaving 6 bases not matched to a gene. This CDR3 has 14 amino acids. CDR3 residues: CASSWGQGLGKLFF. For the CDR3, the DNA is TGTGCCAGCAGTTGGGGACAGGGGTTGGGAAAACTGTTTTTT.

This clone has just one count. The chain joins TRBV25-1 to TRBJ2-7, with D possibly TRBD2 on 6 matching bases. Between the trimmed V and J ends, which lost 1 base and 6 bases, there was a span of 7 bases. The CDR3 extends over 12 amino acids. Germline lookup yields CDR1 MGHDK and CDR2 SYGVNS. The CDR3 protein is CASSEWGGEQYF. CDR3 nucleotide sequence: TGTGCCAGCAGTGAATGGGGAGGCGAGCAGTACTTC.